This T cell receptor (beta chain) was captured in a study of T-cell memory formation after mild COVID-19. On the study more broadly: TCR clusters mostly belonged to single donors. General observations from the study: There was a balanced CD4/CD8 profile in clones contracting day 15 to 85, and later expanders leaned CD4+. Contracting clones localized mainly to CM and EM when CD4+ and mainly to EMRA when CD8+. Researchers found some responding clones in pre-infection memory, a sign that cross-reactive memory joined.

This clonotype was recorded a few times. Its specificity is not known. The CDR3 runs 16 residues. With V trimmed by 2 bases and J by 4 bases, 9 bases remained unmatched. Per the germline V gene, CDR1 is SGDLS and CDR2 is YYNGEE. Via MiXCR, TCRdb re-called the 5' RACE reads, giving one row per CDR3 protein. The sample holds some 250,000 distinct CDR3 sequences; more than 8% are singletons and the top ten take around a fifth. The J gene is TRBJ2-3, the V gene TRBV9, with 8 bases matching TRBD2. The sequencing sample was made of PBMCs or a T cell subset sorted from them (not recorded which). This clonotype originated in a man aged 18 to 30 who had mild COVID-19 (a few samples of this study predate the infection). Cell type and time point are not known. Here the CDR3 reads CASSVVPGGRADTQYF. The CDR3 coding sequence is TGTGCCAGCAGCGTGGTTCCGGGGGGGCGTGCAGATACGCAGTATTTT.